Reported below is one T cell receptor (beta chain). This clone appeared a single time. Its antigen is still unknown. There are no base qualities to consult, and no much larger clone falls within one base. These data are taken from a study of blood T cell repertoires in COVID-19 (dated by TCRdb to 2018 to 2020). With regard to the full study: Samples covering the acute and convalescent phases of COVID-19 were provided by collaborators in the United States, Italy and Spain. The prospective study material was composed of cDNA or gDNA derived from T cells, B-cell-depleted T cells, or PBMCs. Subjects who had been exposed to COVID-19, were actively infected with it, or had recovered from it provided the deeply sampled blood TCRbeta repertoires that made up the dataset. The repertoires were made available in a free public database intended to serve as a resource for research on the immune response to SARS-CoV-2. Samples came from the ongoing ImmuneRACE study (first 160 participants) plus 1,254 subjects from 6 global collaborators. A de-identified subject ID, COVID-19 status, age in years and sex were almost always included in the sample metadata. Where available, HLA class I and class II types were taken from metadata supplied by the sample provider and were not determined by assay-based typing.

Whole blood was collected in K2EDTA tubes by collaborating institutions according to the institutions' own protocols. For TCRbeta analysis, collaborators shipped samples as frozen whole blood, isolated PBMCs, or DNA extracted from either of those sample types. TCRbeta CDR3 regions were amplified from genomic DNA by means of the immunoSEQ Assay, a bias-controlled multiplex PCR. As for how the authors treated the data: Within the assay, amplification of reference gene primers was used to estimate how many nucleated cells each sample contained. Sequence reads were collapsed and filtered to measure the absolute abundance of every unique TCRbeta CDR3 rearrangement. For each sample, productive Simpson clonality was calculated by taking the square root of Simpson's diversity index across productive rearrangements. Entries here come from immuneACCESS through TCRdb and include only in-frame sequences with V and J called. Some clones fail to appear in such tables; in the studies checked, an unresolved V gene covers under half of the shortfall, and the cause of the remainder is unknown. V and J calls plus clone size are reproduced from that table; the DNA served to infer D and trimming. Within this sample are fewer than 200,000 clones, with over 75% of them counted one time only. The top ten clonotypes cover around 2.7% of the sample.

Findings and caveats that apply to the study as a whole: The quantity of clinical and demographic metadata differed by source and by participant and was supplied without curation.

The receptor was derived from an older man with acute or convalescent COVID-19. What was sequenced was peripheral blood.

The CDR3 here reads CASSPSVGGRTDTQYF. The DNA sequence follows: TGTGCCAGCAGCCCTAGCGTGGGCGGAAGGACAGATACGCAGTATTTT. The sequence joins TRBV4-2 to TRBJ2-3; TRBD2 is perhaps the D gene, given 6 matching bases. The CDR3 runs 16 amino acids, cysteine and phenylalanine included. Only CDR3 DNA remains: 48 bases, in frame from the first base. As encoded in the germline V gene, CDR1 is LGHNA while CDR2 is YNFKEQ. V loses 4 bases of germline sequence and J loses 3 bases, and the interval between the two ends is 17 bases.